This T cell receptor beta chain is from a study of T cells in Graves' hyperthyroidism and ophthalmopathy (dated by TCRdb to the late 2010s). Regarding the research as a whole: To identify TCR V-J signatures that set the groups apart, the researchers used a discovery cohort of about a hundred patients, made up of fewer than 50 with Graves' ophthalmopathy and 57 with stable Graves' hyperthyroidism. Thyroid tissue and blood T-cell repertoires from six Graves' hyperthyroidism patients were also compared in the study. After blood sampling, hyperthyroidism patients were treated with methimazole at a starting dose of 30 mg daily, and ophthalmopathy patients were treated with high-dose intravenous methylprednisolone. The paper reports TCR Vbeta CDR3 sequencing of roughly 140 peripheral blood samples: 43 ophthalmopathy, over 70 hyperthyroidism and around 17 progressor patients. For training and testing, the 100 or so patients in the discovery cohort were randomly divided in a 7:3 ratio. Prospective prediction of ophthalmopathy was tested in an independent validation cohort of 18 to 20 hyperthyroidism patients and 15 to 17 patients who later progressed to ophthalmopathy.

The study at large found these results: Ophthalmopathy was separated from stable hyperthyroidism by a 13 V-J signature model, with 85% to 90% sensitivity and approximately 81% specificity obtained in cross-validation and 80%/75% obtained in testing. No statistical method was used to fix the sample size in advance, and group allocation was not hidden from the investigators. In validation, the model predicted progression to ophthalmopathy with over 60% sensitivity and approximately 74% specificity, a median of 6.5 months before onset. Most expanded thyroid clonotypes (frequency above 0.001) were also found in blood, which suggests that blood repertoires may mirror thyroid immune responses.

Note on this clonotype: Its antigen specificity is not known. One base away there is no much larger clone; base qualities are not given.

Amplification of TCR beta CDR3 regions was carried out from RNA transcripts. The TCR CDR3 was subjected to a first round of RT-PCR using the HTBI primer set and the Qiagen OneStep RT-PCR kit. Libraries were constructed in a second round of multiplex PCR, after which size selection and purification were carried out. Sequencing of the libraries was done on an Illumina HiSeq2000 using paired-end 100 bp reads. As for how the authors treated the data: SOAPnuke was used to process the raw data, removing reads that contained adapters or uncalled bases, had a mean Phred below 15, or lacked an exact match to the constant primer or identifier. COPE v1.2.5 was used to merge high-quality paired reads, and clonotypes were defined as unique nucleotide sequences. Clonotypes were aligned to IMGT TRBV, TRBD and TRBJ reference segments using MiTCR v1.1. Only V-J combinations with frequency above 0.0001, covering approximately 99% of repertoires, were analysed. A TCS score was defined as the ratio of F50 (clonal expansion) to E x V (chaos), with BLOSUM62-based TCRdist applied between CDR3 peptides within each V-J. Welch's t-statistics and random forest reduced approximately 520 V-J features to under 15, which were used in a naive Bayes classifier (R e1071). The similarity between thyroid and blood repertoires was quantified using the Morisita-Horn index. TCRdb applied fastp at Q25 and MiXCR to the public reads, then kept only in-frame beta chains. Duplicate CDR3 protein sequences are folded into a single record with the most common DNA and genes. The V and J calls were determined by TCRdb, not by the authors. Recorded for this sample are roughly 570,000 distinct CDR3 sequences; 35% to 55% of them occurred a single time. Jointly, the top ten make up roughly 7.7% of the sample.

From its cysteine to its phenylalanine, the CDR3 spans 14 amino acids. Just the 42-base CDR3 DNA is kept, in frame starting at base 1. Taken from the germline V gene (reference sequence), the CDR1 and CDR2 loops are DFQATT and SNEGSKA. V and J lose 4 bases and 0 bases, and a span of 12 bases separates them. Stable Graves' hyperthyroidism was defined as no progression to ophthalmopathy during 18 months of follow-up. The hyperthyroidism patients were between 18 and 65 years old and newly diagnosed, with a disease duration of less than 2 months. The study excluded patients with uncontrolled infections, other autoimmune diseases, pregnancy or lactation. Diagnoses relied on clinical symptoms, serum thyroxine and TRAb, thyroid ultrasound and orbital computed tomography. Trizol reagent was used to extract total RNA, and RNA quality was then checked on an Agilent 2100 Bioanalyzer.

Sequenced input: peripheral blood or thyroid tissue (not recorded which). This receptor was taken from a woman between 18 and 29 years old with Graves' hyperthyroidism. In this chain, TRBV20-1 is recombined with TRBJ1-1; TRBD1 could be the D gene, as 6 bases match. The CDR3 here reads CSAMGASLNTEAFF. The nucleotide sequence reads as follows: TGCAGTGCTATGGGGGCCAGCTTGAACACTGAAGCTTTCTTT.